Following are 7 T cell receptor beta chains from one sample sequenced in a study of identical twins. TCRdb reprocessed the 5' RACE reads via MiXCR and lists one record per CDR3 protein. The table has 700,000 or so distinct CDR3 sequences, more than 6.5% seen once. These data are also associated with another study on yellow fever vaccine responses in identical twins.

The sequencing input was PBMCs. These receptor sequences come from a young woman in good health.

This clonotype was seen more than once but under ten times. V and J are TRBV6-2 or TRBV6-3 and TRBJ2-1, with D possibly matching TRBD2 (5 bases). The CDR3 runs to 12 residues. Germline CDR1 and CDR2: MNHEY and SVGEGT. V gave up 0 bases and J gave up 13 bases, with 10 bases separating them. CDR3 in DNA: TGTGCCAGCAGTTACTCGGACTTGCCCCAGTTCTTC. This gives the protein CASSYSDLPQFF.

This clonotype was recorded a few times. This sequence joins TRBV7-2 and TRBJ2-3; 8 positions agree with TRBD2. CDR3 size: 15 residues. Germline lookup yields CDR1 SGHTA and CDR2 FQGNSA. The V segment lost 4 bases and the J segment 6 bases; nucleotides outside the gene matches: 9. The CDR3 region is CASSWASGGRDTQYF. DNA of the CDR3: TGTGCCAGCAGCTGGGCGAGCGGGGGCCGGGATACGCAGTATTTT. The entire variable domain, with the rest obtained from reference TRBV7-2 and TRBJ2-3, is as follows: GAGVSQSPSNKVTEKGKDVELRCDPISGHTALYWYRQSLGQGLEFLIYFQGNSAPDKSGLPSDRFSAERTGGSVSTLTIQRTQQEDSAVYLCASSWASGGRDTQYFGPGTRLTVL.

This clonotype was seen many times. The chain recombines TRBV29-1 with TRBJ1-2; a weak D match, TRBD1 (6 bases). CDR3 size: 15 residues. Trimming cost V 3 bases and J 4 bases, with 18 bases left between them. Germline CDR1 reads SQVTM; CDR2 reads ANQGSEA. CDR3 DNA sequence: TGCAGCGTTGATTACCGGCCCGGGGGCGGCTATGGCTACACCTTC. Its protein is CSVDYRPGGGYGYTF. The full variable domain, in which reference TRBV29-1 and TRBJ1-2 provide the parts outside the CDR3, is SAVISQKPSRDICQRGTSLTIQCQVDSQVTMMFWYRQQPGQSLTLIATANQGSEATYESGFVIDKFPISRPNLTFSTLTVSNMSPEDSSIYLCSVDYRPGGGYGYTFGSGTRLTVV.

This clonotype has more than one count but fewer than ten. CDR3 residues: CSARARSSYEQYF. The CDR3, as DNA: TGCAGTGCTAGAGCTCGGAGCTCCTACGAGCAGTACTTC. The rearrangement uses TRBV20-1 and TRBJ2-7; no definite D call. The CDR3 is 13 residues long. Germline V gene lookup returns CDR1 DFQATT and CDR2 SNEGSKA (reference sequence). V lost 1 base and J 0 bases, leaving 7 bases between the germline ends.

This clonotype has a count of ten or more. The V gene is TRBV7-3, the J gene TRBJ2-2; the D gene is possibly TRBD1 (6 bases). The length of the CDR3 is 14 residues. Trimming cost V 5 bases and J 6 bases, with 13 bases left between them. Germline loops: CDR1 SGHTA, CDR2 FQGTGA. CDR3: CASSPTGSSGELFF. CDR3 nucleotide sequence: TGTGCCAGCAGCCCTACAGGGTCGTCCGGGGAGCTGTTTTTT.

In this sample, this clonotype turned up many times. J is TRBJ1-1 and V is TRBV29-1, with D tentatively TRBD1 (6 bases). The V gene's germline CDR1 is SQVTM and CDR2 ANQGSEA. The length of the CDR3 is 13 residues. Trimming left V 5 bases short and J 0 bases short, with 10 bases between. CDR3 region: CSVLRGLNTEAFF. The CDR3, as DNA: TGCAGCGTTCTCAGGGGCTTGAACACTGAAGCTTTCTTT.

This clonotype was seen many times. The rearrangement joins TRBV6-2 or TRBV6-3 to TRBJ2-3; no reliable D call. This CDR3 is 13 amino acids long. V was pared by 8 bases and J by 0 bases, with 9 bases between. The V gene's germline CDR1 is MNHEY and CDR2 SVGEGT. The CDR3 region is CASSSLSTDTQYF. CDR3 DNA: TGTGCCAGCTCTTCACTTAGCACAGATACGCAGTATTTT.